This TCR beta chain stems from a study of blood T cell repertoires in COVID-19. Turning to the study itself: There were acute and convalescent COVID-19 samples, and they came from the United States, Italy and Spain.

How the authors handled the data: Reference gene primer amplification yielded estimated nucleated cell counts. Sequencing was performed with immunoSEQ multiplex PCR; in TCRdb, only in-frame clones are kept and a portion is missing. Clone size and the V and J calls come from that table; the DNA yielded D and trimming. The table lists about 180,000 clones, about 91% of them singletons. The length of the CDR3 is 15 residues. CDR1 and CDR2 (germline): SGHNT, YENEEA. V was clipped by 0 bases and J by 3 bases; unmatched bases: 5. The chain recombines TRBV11-3 with TRBJ2-7; the match to TRBD2 covers 7 bases. The sequencing input was peripheral blood. This receptor was identified in a woman aged 25 to 39 with acute or convalescent COVID-19. Here the CDR3 DNA reads TGTGCCAGCAGCTTAGAATCGGGGGAGGGCTACGAGCAGTACTTC. It is translated as CASSLESGEGYEQYF.